Each of the 4 T cell receptor beta chains below was sequenced from the same sample in a study of T cell responses to AZD1222 COVID-19 vaccine (TCRdb year 2021). The time point label on this specimen signifies: baseline before first vaccination. Library preparation employed the immunoSEQ multiplex PCR assay. Entries here come from immuneACCESS through TCRdb and include only in-frame sequences with V and J called. Some clones fail to appear in such tables; in the studies checked, an unresolved V gene covers under half of the shortfall, and the cause of the remainder is unknown. The sample profile shows roughly 150,000 clones; more than 85% of them were found once. The ten largest clones capture about 1.5% of the sample. The material was peripheral blood, obtained on day 0 of AZD1222 vaccination. The receptors derive from an adult in good health.

The rearrangement uses TRBV19 and TRBJ1-5, with a tentative D call TRBD1 (5 bases). Germline-derived CDR1 and CDR2 are LNHDA and SQIVND (reference sequence). V was clipped by 8 bases and J by 3 bases, with 23 bases between them. The CDR3 covers 17 residues. The CDR3 sequence is CASHERSIGVSNQPQHF. The CDR3 DNA reads TGTGCCAGTCACGAGCGTAGTATAGGGGTCTCCAATCAGCCCCAGCATTTT.

On this clone: The sample holds other DNA sequences that translate to the same CDR3. The V call is TRBV7-2, the J call TRBJ1-1; TRBD1 might be the D (5 bases). Trimming took off 1 base at V and 1 base at J, with 7 bases between the two ends. The CDR3 runs 14 residues. Germline CDR1 reads SGHTA; CDR2 reads FQGNSA. DNA for the CDR3: TGTGCCAGCAGCTTAGTTGGGGGGAACACTGAAGCTTTCTTT. It specifies CASSLVGGNTEAFF.

The chain has TRBV6-5 and TRBJ1-2; 9 nucleotides align to TRBD1. V shed 3 bases and J 7 bases; nucleotides not matched to a gene: 6. The germline CDR1 and CDR2 sequences are MNHEY and SVGAGI. This CDR3 contains 14 residues. CDR3 DNA sequence: TGTGCCAGCAGTTATACAGGGGGCGCATCTGGCTACACCTTC. It specifies CASSYTGGASGYTF.

The count of this clone is one. This sequence joins TRBV4-3 and TRBJ2-1; D unclear. The germline CDR1 and CDR2 sequences are LGHNA and YSLEER. V lost 3 bases, J lost 8 bases, and 17 bases lay in between. The CDR3 runs 15 residues. CDR3 sequence (DNA): TGCGCCAGCAGCCAGATGAGTTTCATTAACGATGAGCAGTTCTTC. Residues: CASSQMSFINDEQFF.